This T cell receptor beta chain was captured in a study of monozygotic twins with inflammatory bowel disease. The germline V gene has CDR1 SGDLS and CDR2 YYNGEE. The CDR3 covers 16 residues. TCRdb re-called the 5' RACE reads; every CDR3 protein appears as one record, without DNA. This table holds about 160,000 distinct CDR3 sequences. The source is a human donor with ulcerative colitis or Crohn's disease, or a healthy co-twin of an affected twin (not recorded which). The rearrangement joins TRBV9 to TRBJ2-3; TCRdb calls TRBD2, which cannot be checked without DNA. Material: blood. Here the CDR3 reads CASSVALQGRTDTQYF.